This T cell receptor (beta chain) was recorded in a study of glioma-infiltrating T cells. At the level of the study: Before surgery, glioma patients received dexamethasone for at most six days.

Germline assignment: CDR1 SGHTA and CDR2 FQGNSA. With V trimmed by 2 bases and J by 4 bases, 8 bases remained unmatched. This CDR3 is 16 amino acids long. General study results and limits: CDR3 overlap between tissue and blood was very small. Signature shared blood CDR3 motifs were enriched in low-divergence and depleted in high-divergence patients.

Using RNA template, CDR3s of TCR alpha and beta were amplified with iRepertoire arm-PCR. One-step reverse transcription and amplification started from about 100-400 ng of tissue mRNA or PBMC total RNA. TCRdb reprocessed the multiplex PCR reads with MiXCR, giving one entry per CDR3 protein. The sample yields more than 350,000 distinct CDR3 sequences, 35% to 45% seen once. Concerning this clonotype itself: Its antigen is still unknown.

Sequenced material: glioma tissue, nonneoplastic brain tissue, or PBMCs (not recorded which). The receptor was derived from a human donor with low-grade glioma or glioblastoma, undergoing nonglioma brain surgery, or in good health (not recorded which). The rearrangement joins TRBV7-2 to TRBJ2-3; 8 nucleotides align to TRBD2. The CDR3 sequence is CASSLMAAGEADTQYF. DNA for the CDR3: TGTGCCAGCAGCTTAATGGCAGCGGGAGAGGCAGATACGCAGTATTTT.